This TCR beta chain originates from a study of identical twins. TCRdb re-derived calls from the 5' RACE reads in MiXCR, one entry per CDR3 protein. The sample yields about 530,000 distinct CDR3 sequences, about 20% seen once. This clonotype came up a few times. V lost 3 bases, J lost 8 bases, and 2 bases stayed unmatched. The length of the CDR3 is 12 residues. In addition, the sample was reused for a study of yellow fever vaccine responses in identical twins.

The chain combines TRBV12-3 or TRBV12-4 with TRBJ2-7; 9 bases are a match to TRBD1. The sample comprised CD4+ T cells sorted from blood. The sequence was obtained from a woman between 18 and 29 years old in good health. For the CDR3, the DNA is TGTGCCAGCAGTTTCGGGACAGGGAAGCAGTACTTC. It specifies CASSFGTGKQYF.